These 14 T cell receptor beta chains share one sample of origin, sequenced in a study of blood T cell repertoires in COVID-19. Here immunoSEQ multiplex PCR was the method, and the copy in TCRdb shows in-frame clones only, minus some. Among approximately 210,000 clones listed, less than 85% were seen once. Sequenced material: peripheral blood. The receptor source for this set is a woman aged 80 or older with COVID-19, enrolled during active disease.

The chain has TRBV24-1 and TRBJ2-7, with TRBD1 matching over 8 bases. The CDR3 is 15 amino acids. Germline V gene lookup returns CDR1 KGHDR and CDR2 SFDVKD. V lost 4 bases to trimming and J lost 7 bases; unmatched junction nucleotides: 11. CDR3 sequence reads: CATSDRGQGGGEQYF. The CDR3 DNA follows: TGTGCCACCAGTGACCGCGGACAGGGTGGCGGAGAGCAGTACTTC.

This chain uses TRBV21-1 with TRBJ2-3; the table's D call, TRBD1, has no DNA check behind it. TRBV21-1 is a listed pseudogene. The CDR3 length is 18 residues. CDR3 loop: CASSTGVNRESSTDTQYF. In nucleotides, the CDR3 is TGTGCCAGCAGCACCGGGGTGAACAGGGAATCTAGCACAGATACGCAGTATTTT.

Points on this clone: Additional DNA sequences in this sample encode the identical CDR3. The V and J genes are TRBV18 and TRBJ1-2, with D unclear. The CDR3 totals 13 residues. Germline V gene lookup returns CDR1 KGHSH and CDR2 LQKENI. Trimming pared 3 bases from V and 4 bases from J, leaving 9 bases between. CDR3 amino acids: CASSPGQLYGYTF. CDR3 bases: TGTGCCAGCTCACCGGGCCAGCTCTATGGCTACACCTTC.

This sequence joins TRBV28 and TRBJ1-5, with TRBD1 identical over 9 bases. The CDR3 consists of 16 residues. Germline loops: CDR1 MDHEN, CDR2 SYDVKM. The trim removed 5 bases at V and 9 bases at J, leaving 14 bases unmatched. CDR3 protein: CASSPSGQGGSWPQHF. As DNA, the CDR3 is TGTGCCAGCAGTCCATCGGGACAGGGCGGGAGTTGGCCCCAGCATTTT. Full variable domain (remainder filled in from reference TRBV28 and TRBJ1-5): DVKVTQSSRYLVKRTGEKVFLECVQDMDHENMFWYRQDPGLGLRLIYFSYDVKMKEKGDIPEGYSVSREKKERFSLILESASTNQTSMYLCASSPSGQGGSWPQHFGDGTRLSIL.

The chain uses TRBV5-5 and TRBJ1-5; no clear D. Trimming took 5 bases from V and 0 from J, leaving 12 bases between them. The germline gives CDR1 SGHKS, CDR2 YYEKEE (reference sequence). The CDR3 consists of 15 residues. The CDR3 here is CASSWEGISNQPQHF. The CDR3 nucleotides are TGTGCCAGCAGTTGGGAGGGAATTAGCAATCAGCCCCAGCATTTT.

The chain joins TRBV5-5 to TRBJ1-6, with no clear D. Between the trimmed V and J ends, which lost 0 bases and 10 bases, there was a span of 11 bases. This CDR3 has 14 residues. From germline, CDR1 is SGHKS and CDR2 YYEKEE (reference sequence). The CDR3 nucleotides read TGTGCCAGCAGCTTGGGGCTCAGTAACTCACCCCTCCACTTT. Translation: CASSLGLSNSPLHF.

The chain combines TRBV6-1 with TRBJ1-1; D is possibly TRBD1 (5 bases). The CDR3 extends over 15 amino acids. Trimming left V 0 bases short and J 4 bases short, with 12 bases between. Germline CDR1 and CDR2: MNHNS and SASEGT. CDR3 sequence reads: CASSEAGGMTTEAFF. The CDR3 DNA follows: TGTGCCAGCAGTGAAGCGGGGGGAATGACCACTGAAGCTTTCTTT.

In its sample, this clone was seen a few times. The V and J genes are TRBV7-7 and TRBJ2-2, with unresolved D. CDR1 and CDR2 (germline): SSHAT, FNYEAQ (reference sequence). The V end lost 9 bases, the J end lost 3 bases, and 8 bases lay between the germline ends. The CDR3 has 12 amino acids. The CDR3 reads CASSSYTGELFF. CDR3 nucleotides: TGTGCCAGTAGTTCCTACACCGGGGAGCTGTTTTTT.

The chain joins TRBV11-2 to TRBJ1-1; no clear D gene. CDR3 length: 15 residues. V lost 0 bases and J lost 1, with 9 bases in between. Germline CDR1 and CDR2: SGHAT and FQNNGV. The CDR3 nucleotides are TGTGCCAGCAGCTTAGATTCGGCGGCGAACACTGAAGCTTTCTTT. Residues: CASSLDSAANTEAFF.

This rearrangement joins TRBV5-1 to TRBJ1-3, with unresolved D. The V and J ends lost 4 bases and 0 bases respectively, with 11 bases between them. The V gene's germline CDR1 is SGHRS and CDR2 YFSETQ. The CDR3 has 15 amino acids. The CDR3 is CASSLTGSSGNTIYF. The CDR3 region has the DNA TGCGCCAGCAGCCTTACGGGGAGCTCTGGAAACACCATATATTTT.

CDR3 sequence: CASSLATAANIQYF. CDR3 nucleotides: TGTGCCAGCAGCTTAGCCACAGCAGCCAACATTCAGTACTTC. The V and J genes are TRBV7-9 and TRBJ2-4, with D unclear. Germline CDR1 reads SEHNR; CDR2 reads FQNEAQ (reference sequence). The V end lost 0 bases, the J end lost 7 bases, and 10 bases lay between the germline ends. This CDR3 comprises 14 residues.

This chain joins TRBV25-1 and TRBJ1-6, with D perhaps TRBD1 (6 bases). V shed 7 bases and J shed 6 bases, with 13 bases lying between them. This CDR3 has 14 amino acids. Germline lookup yields CDR1 MGHDK and CDR2 SYGVNS. The CDR3 protein is CASNPPGANSPLHF. The CDR3 coding sequence is TGTGCCAGCAACCCACCAGGGGCTAATTCACCCCTCCACTTT.

The chain carries TRBV7-3 and TRBJ1-1; TRBD1 matches at 10 bases. Germline V gene data show CDR1 as SGHTA and CDR2 as FQGTGA. CDR3 size: 14 residues. Trimming cost V 7 bases and J 2 bases; bases outside gene matches: 4. DNA of the CDR3: TGTGCCAGCACCCGGGACAGGGGTAACACTGAAGCTTTCTTT. Translated: CASTRDRGNTEAFF. Complete variable domain (other parts from reference TRBV7-3 and TRBJ1-1): GAGVSQTPSNKVTEKGKYVELRCDPISGHTALYWYRQSLGQGPEFLIYFQGTGAADDSGLPNDRFFAVRPEGSVSTLKIQRTERGDSAVYLCASTRDRGNTEAFFGQGTRLTVV.

The rearrangement links TRBV3-1 (or the pseudogene TRBV3-2) to TRBJ2-2, with D tentatively TRBD2 (5 bases). The CDR3 extends over 15 amino acids. CDR1 is LGHDT and CDR2 is YNNKEL in the germline V gene (reference sequence). With 3 bases removed from V and 2 bases from J, the gap between germline ends came to 10 bases. Here the CDR3 reads CASSQPGKNTGELFF. DNA for the CDR3: TGTGCCAGCAGCCAGCCCGGGAAAAACACCGGGGAGCTGTTTTTT.